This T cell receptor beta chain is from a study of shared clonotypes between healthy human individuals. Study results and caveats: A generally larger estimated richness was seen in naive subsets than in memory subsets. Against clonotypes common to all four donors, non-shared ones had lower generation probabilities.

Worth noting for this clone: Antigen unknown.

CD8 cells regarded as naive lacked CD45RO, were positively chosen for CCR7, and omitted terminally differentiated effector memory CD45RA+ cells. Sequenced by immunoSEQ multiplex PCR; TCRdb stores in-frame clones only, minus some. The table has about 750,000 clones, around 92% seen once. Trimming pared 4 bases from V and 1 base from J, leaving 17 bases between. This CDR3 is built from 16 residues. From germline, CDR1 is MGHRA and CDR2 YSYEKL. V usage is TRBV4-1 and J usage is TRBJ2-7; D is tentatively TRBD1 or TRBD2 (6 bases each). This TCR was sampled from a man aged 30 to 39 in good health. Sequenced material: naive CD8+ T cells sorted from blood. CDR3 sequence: CASSLVGGLGSYEQYF. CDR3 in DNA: TGCGCCAGCAGCCTAGTGGGGGGCCTCGGGTCCTACGAGCAGTACTTC.